These 8 T cell receptor beta chains share one sample of origin, sequenced in a study of OX40 agonist ivuxolimab in advanced cancers. The library was made by the immunoSEQ multiplex PCR assay. In TCRdb, the immuneACCESS table is reduced to in-frame sequences with V and J assigned. These tables do not hold every clone; where another copy was compared, an unresolved V gene accounts for under half, and the others remain unexplained. The sample table shows roughly 86,000 clones, and 75% to 95% are seen once. 0.4% to 0.55% of the sample lies in the top ten. The sequencing used CD4+ or CD8+ T cells sorted from blood, collected in a trial of the OX40 agonist ivuxolimab. These receptors came from an adult with an advanced solid tumor such as melanoma, head and neck, liver or kidney cancer.

This clone was counted between two and nine times. The chain uses TRBV5-1 and TRBJ2-1; 10 nucleotides align to TRBD2. CDR3 length: 15 residues. CDR1 is SGHRS and CDR2 is YFSETQ in the germline V gene. V shed 0 bases and J 9 bases; nucleotides not matched to a gene: 6. The CDR3 loop reads CASSLASGRPPEQFF. The CDR3 DNA follows: TGCGCCAGCAGCTTGGCTAGCGGGAGACCTCCTGAGCAGTTCTTC.

The chain has TRBV11-3 and TRBJ2-2; D unresolved. Trimming removed 5 bases from V and 4 bases from J, with 8 bases in between. Germline V gene lookup returns CDR1 SGHNT and CDR2 YENEEA. The CDR3 runs to 13 residues. The CDR3 DNA sequence: TGTGCCAGCAGCCTGGGATTCACCGGGGAGCTGTTTTTT. Translation: CASSLGFTGELFF.

The chain couples TRBV7-2 to TRBJ1-2, with 8 positions matching TRBD1. With V trimmed by 0 bases and J by 2 bases, 11 bases remained unmatched. The CDR3 totals 18 residues. CDR1 and CDR2 (germline): SGHTA, FQGNSA. The DNA for the CDR3 is TGTGCCAGCAGCTTAGCGCCTCCGGGACAGGACTCAAACTATGGCTACACCTTC. This gives the protein CASSLAPPGQDSNYGYTF.

The rearrangement uses TRBV6-6 and TRBJ2-7; D gene uncertain. This CDR3 has 14 residues. Trimming pared 3 bases from V and 0 bases from J, leaving 9 bases between. From germline, CDR1 is MNHNY and CDR2 SVGAGI (reference sequence). CDR3: CASSYNPSSYEQYF. The CDR3 DNA sequence: TGTGCCAGCAGTTATAACCCGTCCTCCTACGAGCAGTACTTC.

V gene TRBV6-1 combines with J gene TRBJ1-2, with 7 bases that match TRBD1. The junction had 8 bases not matched to a gene; V was cut back by 6 bases and J by 7 bases. There are 13 residues in the CDR3. The germline V gene has CDR1 MNHNS and CDR2 SASEGT. In nucleotides, the CDR3 is TGTGCCAGCAGCCACAGGACAGGCTTTGGCTACACCTTC. This gives the protein CASSHRTGFGYTF.

The V call is TRBV4-2, the J call TRBJ2-3; possibly TRBD2 for D (6 bases). The ends were cut back, 6 bases at V and 2 bases at J, with 15 bases in the middle. This CDR3 has 15 residues. Germline CDR1 reads LGHNA; CDR2 reads YNFKEQ. This CDR3 reads CASSQDYSLTDTQYF. The CDR3 nucleotides are TGTGCCAGCAGTCAGGACTATTCACTCACAGATACGCAGTATTTT.

This chain uses TRBV4-1 with TRBJ1-4; D is unresolved. Germline V gene lookup returns CDR1 MGHRA and CDR2 YSYEKL. Trimming left V 8 bases short and J 2 bases short, with 18 bases between. This CDR3 has 16 amino acids. Here the CDR3 reads CASQPKLGNTNEKLFF. CDR3 sequence (DNA): TGCGCCAGCCAGCCAAAATTGGGGAATACTAATGAAAAACTGTTTTTT.

This chain connects TRBV9 to TRBJ2-1; D ambiguous. This CDR3 region has 11 residues. From germline, CDR1 is SGDLS and CDR2 YYNGEE. V was cut by 0 bases and J by 9 bases, with 4 bases left in between. CDR3: CASSVGGEQFF. The CDR3 DNA reads as TGTGCCAGCAGCGTAGGGGGTGAGCAGTTCTTC. The complete variable domain, with remaining parts taken from reference TRBV9 and TRBJ2-1, reads DSGVTQTPKHLITATGQRVTLRCSPRSGDLSVYWYQQSLDQGLQFLIQYYNGEERAKGNILERFSAQQFPDLHSELNLSSLELGDSALYFCASSVGGEQFFGPGTRLTVL.